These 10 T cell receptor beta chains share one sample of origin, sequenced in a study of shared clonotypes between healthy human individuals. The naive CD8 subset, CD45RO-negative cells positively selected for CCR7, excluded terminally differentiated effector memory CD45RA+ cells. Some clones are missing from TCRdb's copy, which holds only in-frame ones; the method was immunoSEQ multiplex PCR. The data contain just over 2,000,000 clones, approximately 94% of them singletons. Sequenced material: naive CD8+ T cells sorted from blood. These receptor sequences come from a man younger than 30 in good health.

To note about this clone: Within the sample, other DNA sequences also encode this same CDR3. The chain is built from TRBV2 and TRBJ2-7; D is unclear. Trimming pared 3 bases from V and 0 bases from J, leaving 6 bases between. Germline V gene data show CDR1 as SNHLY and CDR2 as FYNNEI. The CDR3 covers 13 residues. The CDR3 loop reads CASSDRYSYEQYF. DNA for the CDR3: TGTGCCAGCAGTGACAGGTACTCCTACGAGCAGTACTTC.

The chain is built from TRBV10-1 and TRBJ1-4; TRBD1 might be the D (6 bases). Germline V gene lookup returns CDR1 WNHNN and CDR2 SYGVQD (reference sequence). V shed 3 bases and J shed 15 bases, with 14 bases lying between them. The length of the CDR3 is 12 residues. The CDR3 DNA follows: TGCGCCAGCAGTGATCCGGGACAAGAGGTGTTTTTT. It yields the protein CASSDPGQEVFF.

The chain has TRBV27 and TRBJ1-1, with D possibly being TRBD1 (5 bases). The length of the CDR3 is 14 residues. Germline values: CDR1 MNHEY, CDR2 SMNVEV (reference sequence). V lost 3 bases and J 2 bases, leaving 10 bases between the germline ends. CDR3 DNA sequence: TGTGCCAGCAGTTTTTCCGGGGCCAACACTGAAGCTTTCTTT. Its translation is CASSFSGANTEAFF.

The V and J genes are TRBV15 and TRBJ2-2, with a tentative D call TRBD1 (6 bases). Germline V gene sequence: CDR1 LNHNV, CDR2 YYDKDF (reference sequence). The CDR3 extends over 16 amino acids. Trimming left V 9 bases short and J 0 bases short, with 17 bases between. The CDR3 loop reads CATARGTVANTGELFF. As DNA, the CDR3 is TGTGCCACGGCCAGGGGTACGGTCGCGAACACCGGGGAGCTGTTTTTT.

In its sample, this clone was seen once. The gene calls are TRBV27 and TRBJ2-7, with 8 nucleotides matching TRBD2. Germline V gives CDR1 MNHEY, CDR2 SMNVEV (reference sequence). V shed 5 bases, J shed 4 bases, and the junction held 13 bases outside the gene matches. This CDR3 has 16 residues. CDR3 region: CASSPTSAEAGYEQYF. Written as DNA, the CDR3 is TGTGCCAGCAGTCCGACTAGCGCGGAAGCCGGATACGAGCAGTACTTC.

Here the CDR3 reads CASSFIAGASYEQYF. The CDR3 DNA follows: TGTGCCAGCAGTTTCATAGCGGGGGCGTCCTACGAGCAGTACTTC. The rearrangement uses TRBV27 and TRBJ2-7, with TRBD2 identical over 9 bases. With 3 bases clipped from V and 1 base from J, the junction kept 4 bases outside the gene matches. This CDR3 is 15 amino acids long. Germline loops: CDR1 MNHEY, CDR2 SMNVEV (reference sequence).

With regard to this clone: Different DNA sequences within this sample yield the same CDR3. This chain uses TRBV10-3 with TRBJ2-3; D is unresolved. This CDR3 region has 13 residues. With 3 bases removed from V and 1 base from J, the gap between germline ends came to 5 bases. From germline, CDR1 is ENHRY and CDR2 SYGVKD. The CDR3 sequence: CAISDVGTDTQYF. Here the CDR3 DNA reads TGTGCCATCAGTGATGTCGGCACAGATACGCAGTATTTT.

This CDR3 is CASSLKRLAGTNIQYF. For the CDR3, the DNA is TGTGCCAGCAGCTTAAAAAGACTAGCGGGAACAAACATTCAGTACTTC. The chain links TRBV7-2 to TRBJ2-4; 11 bases match TRBD2. Germline CDR1 and CDR2: SGHTA and FQGNSA. V shed 2 bases, J shed 6 bases, and the junction held 6 bases outside the gene matches. This CDR3 is 16 amino acids long.

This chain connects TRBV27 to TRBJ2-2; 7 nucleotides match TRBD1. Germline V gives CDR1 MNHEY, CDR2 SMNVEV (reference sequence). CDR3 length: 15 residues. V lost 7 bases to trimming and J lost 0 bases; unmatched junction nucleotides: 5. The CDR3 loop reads CASTAGTANTGELFF. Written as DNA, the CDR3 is TGTGCCAGCACCGCCGGGACAGCGAACACCGGGGAGCTGTTTTTT.

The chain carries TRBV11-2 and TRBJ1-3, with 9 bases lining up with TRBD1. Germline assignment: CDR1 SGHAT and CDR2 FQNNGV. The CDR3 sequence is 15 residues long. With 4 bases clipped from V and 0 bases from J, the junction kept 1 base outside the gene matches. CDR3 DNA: TGTGCCAGCAGCTCGACAGGGGGCTCTGGAAACACCATATATTTT. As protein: CASSSTGGSGNTIYF.